Below are 8 T cell receptor beta chains sequenced from a single sample in a study of T cell responses to AZD1222 COVID-19 vaccine. Repertoires were generated with immunoSEQ multiplex PCR, while TCRdb's copy carries only in-frame clones and drops some. The sample records around 150,000 clones, around nine tenths being singletons. Sequencing used peripheral blood, obtained on day 0 of AZD1222 vaccination. The receptors come from an adult in good health.

This clone appeared a single time. The rearrangement links TRBV13 to TRBJ2-1; perhaps TRBD2 as D (6 bases). Trimming shortened V by 0 bases and J by 8 bases, and 14 bases separated the two germline ends. Germline-derived CDR1 and CDR2 are PRHDT and FYEKMQ (reference sequence). This CDR3 has 15 residues. The CDR3 DNA reads TGTGCCAGCAGCTTAGGGACTAGAGTCCCTCATGAGCAGTTCTTC. Protein: CASSLGTRVPHEQFF. Combining the CDR3 with reference TRBV13 and TRBJ2-1 gives the whole variable domain AAGVIQSPRHLIKEKRETATLKCYPIPRHDTVYWYQQGPGQDPQFLISFYEKMQSDKGSIPDRFSAQQFSDYHSELNMSSLELGDSALYFCASSLGTRVPHEQFFGPGTRLTVL.

Concerning this clone itself: The same CDR3 arises from other DNA sequences in this sample as well. J is TRBJ1-5 and V is TRBV12-3 or TRBV12-4; a weak D match, TRBD1 (5 bases). The CDR3 loop spans 13 amino acids. Trimming stripped 1 base from V and 7 bases from J, with 8 bases between. CDR3 nucleotides: TGTGCCAGCAGTTTAGGGGGGGAACAGCCCCAGCATTTT. Its protein product is CASSLGGEQPQHF.

This chain joins TRBV7-9 and TRBJ2-3; 9 nucleotides match TRBD1. This CDR3 region has 15 residues. Germline V gene sequence: CDR1 SEHNR, CDR2 FQNEAQ (reference sequence). J gave up 3 bases and V 2 bases, and 3 bases lay outside the gene matches. The chain's CDR3 is CASSLMDRGTDTQYF. The CDR3 DNA follows: TGTGCCAGCAGCTTAATGGACAGGGGAACAGATACGCAGTATTTT. Full variable domain (missing parts from reference TRBV7-9 and TRBJ2-3): DTGVSQNPRHKITKRGQNVTFRCDPISEHNRLYWYRQTLGQGPEFLTYFQNEAQLEKSRLLSDRFSAERPKGSFSTLEIQRTEQGDSAMYLCASSLMDRGTDTQYFGPGTRLTVL.

The J gene is TRBJ2-5, the V gene TRBV2; tentative D call: TRBD2 (7 bases). Germline lookup yields CDR1 SNHLY and CDR2 FYNNEI. The CDR3 covers 15 residues. V was clipped by 7 bases and J by 1 base, with 16 bases between them. The CDR3 sequence: CASMPLGGVQETQYF. The CDR3 DNA sequence: TGTGCCAGCATGCCCCTAGGGGGGGTCCAAGAGACCCAGTACTTC.

This sequence joins TRBV2 and TRBJ2-2; D gene ambiguous. Germline assignment: CDR1 SNHLY and CDR2 FYNNEI. The CDR3 length is 14 residues. Trimming shortened V by 7 bases and J by 2 bases, and 11 bases separated the two germline ends. The CDR3 sequence: CASTKDRNTGELFF. CDR3 DNA sequence: TGTGCCAGCACCAAGGACCGCAACACCGGGGAGCTGTTTTTT.

V is TRBV7-2 and J is TRBJ2-1, with 7 bases fitting TRBD2. The CDR3 loop spans 14 amino acids. The V and J ends lost 4 bases and 6 bases, in that order; junction bases with no gene match: 6. Looked up from germline, CDR1 is SGHTA and CDR2 is FQGNSA. The CDR3 sequence is CASSWGGPSNEQFF. Here the CDR3 DNA reads TGTGCCAGCAGCTGGGGAGGGCCGAGCAATGAGCAGTTCTTC.

The chain is built from TRBV5-4 and TRBJ2-3; TRBD2 aligns across 8 bases. J lost 1 base, V lost 2 bases, and 9 bases had no gene match. The CDR3 is made up of 17 amino acids. Germline V gene sequence: CDR1 SGHNT, CDR2 YYREEE (reference sequence). The CDR3, as DNA: TGTGCCAGCAGCTTTTTTGGGATGACTAGCGGCACAGATACGCAGTATTTT. It encodes CASSFFGMTSGTDTQYF.

The chain has TRBV18 and TRBJ2-1, with D unresolved. V lost 5 bases and J 2 bases, leaving 7 bases between the germline ends. The CDR3 sequence is 13 residues long. The germline V gene encodes CDR1 KGHSH and CDR2 LQKENI. CDR3 region: CASSAGPYNEQFF. DNA of the CDR3: TGTGCCAGCTCAGCAGGACCCTACAATGAGCAGTTCTTC.